This T cell receptor beta chain originates from a study of shared clonotypes between healthy human individuals. The CDR3 loop spans 12 amino acids. The germline V gene has CDR1 MGHRA and CDR2 YSYEKL. The V gene lost 1 base and the J gene lost 6 bases, with 4 bases spanning the gap. The sample holds a few counts of this clone. Its antigen is not identified. The sample contains more than one DNA sequence encoding this CDR3. At deep level, the assay was performed. Investigators spread the genomic DNA of each subset evenly over several immunoSEQ plates. Assay: immunoSEQ multiplex PCR; the TCRdb copy retains only in-frame clones and omits some. The data show some 2.1 million clones, over 85% seen once. Naive CD8 populations comprised CD45RO-negative cells positively selected for CCR7, excluding terminally differentiated effector memory CD45RA+ cells. Study results and limitations: It was only blood that was sampled, and tissue repertoires likely differ. Although depth was large, rarefaction showed that sequencing of the sorted subsets was incomplete.

The origin of this receptor is a man aged 18 to 35 in good health. Some clones in this sample may be carry-over from other donors' samples. Input material: naive CD8+ T cells from PBMCs. The rearrangement links TRBV4-1 to TRBJ1-5; no definite D call. This chain's CDR3 is CASSQGGQPQHF. The CDR3 nucleotides are TGCGCCAGCAGCCAAGGGGGTCAGCCCCAGCATTTT.